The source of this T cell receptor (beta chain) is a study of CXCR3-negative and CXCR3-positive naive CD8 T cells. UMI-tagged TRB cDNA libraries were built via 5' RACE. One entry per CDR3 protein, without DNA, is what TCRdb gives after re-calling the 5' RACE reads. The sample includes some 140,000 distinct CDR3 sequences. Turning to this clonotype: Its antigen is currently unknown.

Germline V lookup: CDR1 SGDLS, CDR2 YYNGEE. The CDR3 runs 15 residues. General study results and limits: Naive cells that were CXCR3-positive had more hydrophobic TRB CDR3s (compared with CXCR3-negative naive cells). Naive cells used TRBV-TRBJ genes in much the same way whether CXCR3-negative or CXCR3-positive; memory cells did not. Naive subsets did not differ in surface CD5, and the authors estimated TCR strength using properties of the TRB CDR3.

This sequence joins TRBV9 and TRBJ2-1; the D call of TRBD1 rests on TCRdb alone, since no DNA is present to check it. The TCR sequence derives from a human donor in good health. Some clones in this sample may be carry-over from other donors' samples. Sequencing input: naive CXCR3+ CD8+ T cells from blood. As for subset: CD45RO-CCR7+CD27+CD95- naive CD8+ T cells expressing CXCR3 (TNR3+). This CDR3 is CASSPRPGSYNEQFF. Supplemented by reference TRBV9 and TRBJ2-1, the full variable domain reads DSGVTQTPKHLITATGQRVTLRCSPRSGDLSVYWYQQSLDQGLQFLIQYYNGEERAKGNILERFSAQQFPDLHSELNLSSLELGDSALYFCASSPRPGSYNEQFFGPGTRLTVL.